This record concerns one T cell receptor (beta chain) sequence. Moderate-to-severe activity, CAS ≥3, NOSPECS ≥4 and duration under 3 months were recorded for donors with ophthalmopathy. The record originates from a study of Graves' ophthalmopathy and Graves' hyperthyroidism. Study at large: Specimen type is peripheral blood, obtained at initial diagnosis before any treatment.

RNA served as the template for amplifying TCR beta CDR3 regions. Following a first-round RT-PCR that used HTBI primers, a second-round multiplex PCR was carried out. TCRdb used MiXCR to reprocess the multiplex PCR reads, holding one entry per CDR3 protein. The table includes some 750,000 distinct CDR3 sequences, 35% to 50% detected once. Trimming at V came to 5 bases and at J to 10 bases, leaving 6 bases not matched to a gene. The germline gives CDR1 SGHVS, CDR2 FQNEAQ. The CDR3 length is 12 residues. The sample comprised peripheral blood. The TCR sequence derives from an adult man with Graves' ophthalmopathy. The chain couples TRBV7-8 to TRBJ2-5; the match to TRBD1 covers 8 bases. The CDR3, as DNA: TGTGCCAGCAGCCCCAGGACAGGGAACCAGTACTTC. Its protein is CASSPRTGNQYF.